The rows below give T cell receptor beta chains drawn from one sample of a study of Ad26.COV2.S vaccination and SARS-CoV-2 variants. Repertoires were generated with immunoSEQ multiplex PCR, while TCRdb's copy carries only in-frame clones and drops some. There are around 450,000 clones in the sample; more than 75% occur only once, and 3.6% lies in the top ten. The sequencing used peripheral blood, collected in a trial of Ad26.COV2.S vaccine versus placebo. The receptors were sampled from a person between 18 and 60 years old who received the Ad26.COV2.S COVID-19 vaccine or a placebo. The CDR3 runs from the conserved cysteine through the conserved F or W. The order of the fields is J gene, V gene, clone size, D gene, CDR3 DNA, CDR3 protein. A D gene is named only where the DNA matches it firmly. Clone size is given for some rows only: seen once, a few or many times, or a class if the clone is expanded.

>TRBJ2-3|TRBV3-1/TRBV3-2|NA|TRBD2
TGTGCCAGCAGCCAAGATCCAGCGGGGGGGCGAGATACGCAGTATTTT
CASSQDPAGGRDTQYF
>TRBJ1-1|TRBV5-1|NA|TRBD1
TGCGCCAGCAGCTTGGACAGGGGGAACACTGAAGCTTTCTTT
CASSLDRGNTEAFF
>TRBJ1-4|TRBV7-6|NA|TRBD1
TGTGCCAGCAGCGCCCACAGGGGGCGATTTAATGAAAAACTGTTTTTT
CASSAHRGRFNEKLFF
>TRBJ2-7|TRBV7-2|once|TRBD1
TGTGCCAGCAGCCCCCCGGGACAGGGTCACGAGCAGTACTTC
CASSPPGQGHEQYF
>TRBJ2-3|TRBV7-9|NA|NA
TGTGCCAGCAGCTTACTACAGACTGACACAGATACGCAGTATTTT
CASSLLQTDTDTQYF
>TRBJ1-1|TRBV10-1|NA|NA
TGCGCCAGCATCGTTGCAGCAGGGGATGAAACTGAAGCTTTCTTT
CASIVAAGDETEAFF
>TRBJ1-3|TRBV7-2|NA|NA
TGTGCCAGCAGCTTAGATCCGGGAAACACCATATATTTT
CASSLDPGNTIYF
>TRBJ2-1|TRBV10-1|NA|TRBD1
TGCGCCAGCAGTGACGGGACAGCACACAATGAGCAGTTCTTC
CASSDGTAHNEQFF
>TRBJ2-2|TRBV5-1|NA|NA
TGCGCCAGCAGTTCCGGGACACTCTATAACACCGGGGAGCTGTTTTTT
CASSSGTLYNTGELFF
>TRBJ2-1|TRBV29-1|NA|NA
TGCAGCGTTGTAAAATATCTAACAGACAACTCCTACAATGAGCAGTTCTTC
CSVVKYLTDNSYNEQFF
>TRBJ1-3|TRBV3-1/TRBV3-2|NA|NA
TGTGCCAGCAGCCAAGTGCCAGACTCTGGAAACACCATATATTTT
CASSQVPDSGNTIYF
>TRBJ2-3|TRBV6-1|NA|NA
TGTGCCAGCAGTGCCGGGCCGGGGGACTTCACAGATACGCAGTATTTT
CASSAGPGDFTDTQYF
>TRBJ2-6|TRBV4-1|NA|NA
TGCGCCAGCAGCCAAGATCAGACTGTGGCAGGTAGAGGTTCTGGGGCCAACGTCCTGACTTTC
CASSQDQTVAGRGSGANVLTF
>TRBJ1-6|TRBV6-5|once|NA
TGTGCCAGCAGCAGGACGAAGTCACCCCTCCACTTT
CASSRTKSPLHF
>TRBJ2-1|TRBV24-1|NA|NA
TGTGCCACCAGTGATTCCCCCCGAACACAACGCTACAATGAGCAGTTCTTC
CATSDSPRTQRYNEQFF
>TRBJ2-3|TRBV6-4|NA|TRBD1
TGTGCCAGCCGGGCCGGGACAGGGTCCGATACGCAGTATTTT
CASRAGTGSDTQYF
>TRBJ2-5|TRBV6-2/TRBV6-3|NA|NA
TGTGCCAGCAGCTCTACCAGAAACCAAGAGACCCAGTACTTC
CASSSTRNQETQYF
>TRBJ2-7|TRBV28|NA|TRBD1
TGTGCCAGCCAGAGACAGGGTATGAGGGAGCAGTACTTC
CASQRQGMREQYF
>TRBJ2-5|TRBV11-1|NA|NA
TGTGCCAGCAGCCCGGGCAGCGGAGGGGGGGAGACCCAGTACTTC
CASSPGSGGGETQYF
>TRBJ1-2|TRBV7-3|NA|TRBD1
TGTGCCAGCAGCCGCCGCGAAGACCGGGACAGGGTAAAGGATGGCTACACCTTC
CASSRREDRDRVKDGYTF
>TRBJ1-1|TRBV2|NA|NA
TGTGCCAGCAGTGTACTAGGAGGGAACACTGAAGCTTTCTTT
CASSVLGGNTEAFF
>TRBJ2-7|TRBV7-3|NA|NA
TGTGCCAGCAGCTCCCAGGGAGGCGAGCAGTACTTC
CASSSQGGEQYF
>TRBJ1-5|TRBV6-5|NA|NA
TGTGCCAGCAGTTACTCGAAGTGGGATAATCAGCCCCAGCATTTT
CASSYSKWDNQPQHF
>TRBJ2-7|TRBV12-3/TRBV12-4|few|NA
TGTGCCAGCAGTCCCCTCTACGAGCAGTACTTC
CASSPLYEQYF
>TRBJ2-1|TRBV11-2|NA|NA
TGTGCCAGCAGCTTAGCCCTACTAAACAGCGGGTACAATGAGCAGTTCTTC
CASSLALLNSGYNEQFF
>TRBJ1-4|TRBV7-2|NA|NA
TGTGCCAGCAGCTTTACAGGGTACAATGAAAAACTGTTTTTT
CASSFTGYNEKLFF
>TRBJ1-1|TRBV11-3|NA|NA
TGTGCCAGCAGCTTGTTGGACAGCCGCGTGGCTTTCTTT
CASSLLDSRVAFF
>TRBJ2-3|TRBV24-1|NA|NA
TGTGCCACCAGTGATTTGGGGGGAGATACGCAGTATTTT
CATSDLGGDTQYF
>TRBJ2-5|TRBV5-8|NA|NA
TGTGCCAGCAGCCCCCCACGGCGGGCAGGGAAAGGGGAGACCCAGTACTTC
CASSPPRRAGKGETQYF
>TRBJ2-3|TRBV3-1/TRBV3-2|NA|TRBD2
TGTGCCAGCACCTCGGGCCGGCGGGGGGGCACAGATACGCAGTATTTT
CASTSGRRGGTDTQYF
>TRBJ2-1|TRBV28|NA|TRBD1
TGTGCCAGCAGTTTAAGGGACAGGGTGGATGAGCAGTTCTTC
CASSLRDRVDEQFF
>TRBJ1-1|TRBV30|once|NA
TGTGCCTGGAGTTCAACAGGGTTTAACACTGAAGCTTTCTTT
CAWSSTGFNTEAFF
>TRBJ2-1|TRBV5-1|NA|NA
TGCGCCAGCAGGGGAGAGTCCGAGCAGTTCTTC
CASRGESEQFF
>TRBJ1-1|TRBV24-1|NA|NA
TGTGCCACCAGTGAACCCGGCACTGAAGCTTTCTTT
CATSEPGTEAFF
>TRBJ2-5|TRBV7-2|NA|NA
TGTGCCAGCAGCTTGGGCCTGGAGACCCAGTACTTC
CASSLGLETQYF
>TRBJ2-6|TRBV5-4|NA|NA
TGTGCCAGCAGCTTGGTGGTGTCTGGGGCCAACGTCCTGACTTTC
CASSLVVSGANVLTF
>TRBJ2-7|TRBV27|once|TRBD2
TGTGCCAGCAGTTTAGCGGGGGGTTACGAGCAGTACTTC
CASSLAGGYEQYF
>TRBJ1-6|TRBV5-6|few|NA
TGTGCCAGCAGCTTGAGAAGAGGGACATCTTCACCCCTCCACTTT
CASSLRRGTSSPLHF
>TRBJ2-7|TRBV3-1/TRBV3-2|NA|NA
TGTGCCAGCAGCCAATATGACACAGGCCGGTTTTACGAGCAGTACTTC
CASSQYDTGRFYEQYF
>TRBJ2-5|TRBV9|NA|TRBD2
TGTGCCAGCAGCGCGGGGGGTCTAGGACAAGAGACCCAGTACTTC
CASSAGGLGQETQYF
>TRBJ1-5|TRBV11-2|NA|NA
TGTGCCAGCAGCCCGGACAGACGCCAGCCCCAGCATTTT
CASSPDRRQPQHF
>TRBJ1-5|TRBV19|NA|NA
TGTGCCAGTAGTATTATGGTCTATAGCAATCAGCCCCAGCATTTT
CASSIMVYSNQPQHF
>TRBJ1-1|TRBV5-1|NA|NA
TGCGCCAGCAGCTTGGGGCTGGATGAAGCTTTCTTT
CASSLGLDEAFF